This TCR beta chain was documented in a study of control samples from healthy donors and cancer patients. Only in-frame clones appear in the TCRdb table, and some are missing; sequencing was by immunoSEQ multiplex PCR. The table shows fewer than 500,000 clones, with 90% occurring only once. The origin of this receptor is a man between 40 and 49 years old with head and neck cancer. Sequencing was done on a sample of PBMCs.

CDR3 loop: CASSLARAGAAGNEQFF. The CDR3 DNA sequence: TGTGCCAGCAGCTTAGCGCGGGCGGGAGCGGCTGGGAATGAGCAGTTCTTC. The J gene is TRBJ2-1, the V gene TRBV7-8; 7 nucleotides agree with TRBD2. The CDR3 has 17 amino acids. After removal of 0 bases from V and 7 bases from J, the junction contained 12 bases not matched to a gene. Germline-derived CDR1 and CDR2 are SGHVS and FQNEAQ.